A selection of T cell receptor beta chains follows, all from one sample in a study of blood T cell repertoires in COVID-19. TCRdb's copy holds only in-frame clones and misses some; the assay was immunoSEQ multiplex PCR. The sample lists around 140,000 clones; more than 70% were seen once. The sample comprised peripheral blood. These receptors originate from a man aged 50 to 59 with acute or convalescent COVID-19. CDR3s include the opening cysteine and the closing phenylalanine or tryptophan. Clone size is not always given. Where it is, it says once, few, many or a class for expanded clones.

v_gene,j_gene,abundance,CDR3aa
TRBV4-2,TRBJ1-1,-,CASSQRERTEAFF
TRBV5-1,TRBJ1-4,-,CASSYLPGQGSEKLFF
TRBV15,TRBJ2-3,-,CATSGSGSDTQYF
TRBV4-1,TRBJ2-7,-,CASSPRDNYEQYF
TRBV5-5,TRBJ1-4,-,CASSAQAATNEKLFF
TRBV28,TRBJ1-6,-,CASRQSKTPLHF
TRBV28,TRBJ2-3,-,CASRNRGTQYF
TRBV6-5,TRBJ1-2,once,CASSSLAGGSYGYTF
TRBV7-2,TRBJ1-1,-,CASSAGPRRGEAFF
TRBV2,TRBJ1-1,few,CASTRDRGGGNTEAFF
TRBV5-1,TRBJ2-1,-,CASSARVLSYNEQFF
TRBV9,TRBJ2-6,-,CASSVEGAGANVLTF
TRBV19,TRBJ1-1,-,CASSPRDTEAFF
TRBV4-2,TRBJ2-3,-,CASSLLGAQADTQYF
TRBV29-1,TRBJ1-2,-,CSWKGGTGAGYTF
TRBV18,TRBJ1-1,few,CASSPQSGENTEAFF
TRBV10-3,TRBJ1-6,once,CAIRGLRYNSPLHF
TRBV2,TRBJ1-1,-,CASSVHGTNTEAFF
TRBV7-2,TRBJ1-5,-,CASSLINSNQPQHF
TRBV6-5,TRBJ2-7,-,CASTGLARYEQYF
TRBV27,TRBJ1-6,-,CASSLKAGTGYLDSPLHF
TRBV10-1,TRBJ1-5,once,CASAGTGTLSNQPQHF
TRBV18,TRBJ2-7,few,CASSMDRSSYEQYF
TRBV29-1,TRBJ2-1,-,CSFLQGKYDEQFF
TRBV19,TRBJ1-2,-,CASKRGTGYTF
TRBV30,TRBJ1-1,once,CAWSIPRHPSRNTEAFF
TRBV5-1,TRBJ2-3,-,CASSPEIAVSDTQYF
TRBV6-5,TRBJ1-1,-,CASRPFDSGGAEAFF
TRBV9,TRBJ2-3,-,CASSAYSTGADTQYF
TRBV28,TRBJ1-6,-,CASSSPWKRRNSPLHF
TRBV7-9,TRBJ1-1,-,CASSPRGALMNTEAFF
TRBV5-6,TRBJ2-1,-,CASSLQGEAYNEQFF
TRBV27,TRBJ2-7,-,CASSSPPDRDYEQYF
TRBV3-1/TRBV3-2,TRBJ2-2,-,CASSHLPSGGAGELFF
TRBV28,TRBJ1-4,-,CASSLSGLREKLFF
TRBV11-2,TRBJ1-5,few,CASSISSGTGGRGQPQHF
TRBV28,TRBJ1-5,few,CASSQTRDTTSNQPQHF
TRBV12-5,TRBJ1-2,few,CASGSVFYGYTF
TRBV16,TRBJ2-7,-,CASSALAGAPYEQYF
TRBV6-5,TRBJ2-7,-,CASSYSLQGYSYEQYF
TRBV6-6,TRBJ1-2,-,CASTRDSTNYGYTF
TRBV2,TRBJ1-2,once,CASELDSSGSGGYTF
TRBV5-4,TRBJ1-4,-,CASSPQPTGMGNEKLFF
TRBV11-2,TRBJ1-4,-,CASSPRQGGNEKLFF
TRBV24-1,TRBJ2-1,-,CATSDLTGRTPSLNEQFF
TRBV6-5,TRBJ2-5,-,CASSYTRGYQETQYF